This passage covers 26 T cell receptor beta chains from one sample sequenced in a study of monozygotic twins with inflammatory bowel disease. TCRdb reprocessed the 5' RACE reads and stores each CDR3 protein as one record, lacking DNA. Recorded for this sample: about 300,000 distinct CDR3 sequences. Sequenced: blood. These receptors were taken from a human donor with ulcerative colitis or Crohn's disease, or a healthy co-twin of an affected twin (not recorded which).

This chain uses TRBV3-1 with TRBJ2-2; TCRdb gives TRBD2 as the D gene, but with no DNA this cannot be confirmed. Germline V CDR1 and CDR2: LGHDT, YNNKEL (reference sequence). This CDR3 comprises 15 residues. The CDR3 loop is CASSPSGGNTGELFF.

CDR3 residues: CASSMTGGLNSPLHF. This chain connects TRBV12-3 or TRBV12-4 to TRBJ1-6; TCRdb's D call, TRBD1, is unchecked because there is no DNA. This CDR3 is built from 15 residues.

The J gene is TRBJ1-5, the V gene TRBV5-1; TCRdb names TRBD1, which stays unverified in the absence of DNA. CDR1 is SGHRS, CDR2 YFSETQ, per germline. The CDR3 runs 14 residues. CDR3 protein: CASSLDSGDQPQHF. Together with reference TRBV5-1 and TRBJ1-5, the CDR3 gives the full variable domain: KAGVTQTPRYLIKTRGQQVTLSCSPISGHRSVSWYQQTPGQGLQFLFEYFSETQRNKGNFPGRFSGRQFSNSRSEMNVSTLELGDSALYLCASSLDSGDQPQHFGDGTRLSIL.

CDR3 sequence: CASSVDKQGSSYEQYF. The gene calls are TRBV5-1 and TRBJ2-7. The germline CDR1 and CDR2 sequences are SGHRS and YFSETQ. The CDR3 is made up of 16 amino acids.

The chain has TRBV28 and TRBJ2-7; the TCRdb call, TRBD2, lacks DNA for checking. The CDR3 runs 18 residues. Germline V CDR1 and CDR2: MDHEN, SYDVKM. CDR3 loop: CASRPRGMRLADNYEQYF.

The chain employs TRBV20-1 and TRBJ2-4; TCRdb picks TRBD2, but there is no DNA to check that call. This CDR3 is built from 14 residues. Germline V gene lookup returns CDR1 DFQATT and CDR2 SNEGSKA (reference sequence). The CDR3 reads CSARFGGSIDIQYF.

V is TRBV28 and J is TRBJ1-2; absent DNA, TCRdb's TRBD1 call cannot be checked. This CDR3 has 15 residues. The germline V gene encodes CDR1 MDHEN and CDR2 SYDVKM. The CDR3 sequence: CASSQLAGGAYGYTF.

The chain links TRBV5-4 to TRBJ2-7; TCRdb returns TRBD1, unconfirmable since there is no DNA. Looked up from germline, CDR1 is SGHNT and CDR2 is YYREEE (reference sequence). This CDR3 spans 14 amino acids. The CDR3 sequence: CASSRQGGPYEQYF.

The chain employs TRBV20-1 and TRBJ2-7; without DNA, the TCRdb call of TRBD1 cannot be checked. This CDR3 has 13 amino acids. Germline lookup yields CDR1 DFQATT and CDR2 SNEGSKA (reference sequence). The CDR3 here is CSASRQGVYEQYF.

The V gene is TRBV7-9, the J gene TRBJ1-5. Germline V gene lookup returns CDR1 SEHNR and CDR2 FQNEAQ (reference sequence). The CDR3 has 12 amino acids. The CDR3 sequence: CASSPGRQPQHF.

The chain uses TRBV5-1 and TRBJ2-1; TCRdb's D call of TRBD2 is untestable without DNA. CDR1 and CDR2 from the germline V gene are SGHRS and YFSETQ. The CDR3 sequence is 15 residues long. The CDR3 loop reads CASRELAPRGGEQFF.

The chain links TRBV7-9 to TRBJ1-1; the D gene TCRdb calls, TRBD1, cannot be checked with no DNA. The CDR3 is 13 residues long. Germline values: CDR1 SEHNR, CDR2 FQNEAQ (reference sequence). CDR3: CASSMDSWTEAFF. Drawing the rest from reference TRBV7-9 and TRBJ1-1, the complete variable domain is DTGVSQNPRHKITKRGQNVTFRCDPISEHNRLYWYRQTLGQGPEFLTYFQNEAQLEKSRLLSDRFSAERPKGSFSTLEIQRTEQGDSAMYLCASSMDSWTEAFFGQGTRLTVV.

The chain employs TRBV5-4 and TRBJ2-5; there is no DNA to check the TCRdb D call of TRBD2. Per the germline V gene, CDR1 is SGHNT and CDR2 is YYREEE (reference sequence). This CDR3 has 13 amino acids. The chain's CDR3 is CASSTRGRETQYF.

The chain employs TRBV5-4 and TRBJ1-6. Germline V gives CDR1 SGHNT, CDR2 YYREEE (reference sequence). The CDR3 loop spans 15 amino acids. CDR3 sequence: CASSLDARSNSPLHF.

The chain joins TRBV4-3 to TRBJ2-5; without DNA, the TCRdb call of TRBD1 cannot be checked. The CDR3 spans 16 residues. The germline V gene encodes CDR1 LGHNA and CDR2 YSLEER. CDR3 loop: CASSPRRDRGWETQYF.

The gene calls are TRBV7-2 and TRBJ2-5. This CDR3 comprises 13 residues. The V gene's germline CDR1 is SGHTA and CDR2 FQGNSA. This CDR3 reads CASSLAIGSAQYF.

The V gene is TRBV5-1, the J gene TRBJ2-7; TCRdb names TRBD2, which stays unverified in the absence of DNA. The CDR3 contains 14 residues. Germline V gene sequence: CDR1 SGHRS, CDR2 YFSETQ. The chain's CDR3 is CASSVTSGSYEQYF. Full variable domain (outside the CDR3, taken from reference TRBV5-1 and TRBJ2-7): KAGVTQTPRYLIKTRGQQVTLSCSPISGHRSVSWYQQTPGQGLQFLFEYFSETQRNKGNFPGRFSGRQFSNSRSEMNVSTLELGDSALYLCASSVTSGSYEQYFGPGTRLTVT.

The V gene is TRBV19, the J gene TRBJ1-2. Germline CDR1 reads LNHDA; CDR2 reads SQIVND (reference sequence). This CDR3 contains 14 residues. CDR3 in amino acids: CASSIVGELYGYTF.

The V and J genes are TRBV12-3 or TRBV12-4 and TRBJ2-7; TCRdb designates TRBD1, a call that cannot be tested without DNA. This CDR3 spans 13 amino acids. The CDR3 sequence: CASSLGGRYEQYF.

The chain employs TRBV6-2 or TRBV6-3 and TRBJ2-5; TCRdb proposes TRBD2, but this gene call is untestable without DNA. The CDR3 has 15 amino acids. CDR1 is MNHEY, CDR2 SVGEGT, per germline. CDR3 loop: CASSYPASGQETQYF.

The chain uses TRBV10-3 and TRBJ2-5; TCRdb lists TRBD1, though no DNA is available to test this call. The germline CDR1 and CDR2 sequences are ENHRY and SYGVKD. The CDR3 is 13 residues long. This CDR3 reads CASTGTFQETQYF.

V and J are TRBV4-3 and TRBJ2-1; TCRdb gives TRBD2 as the D gene, but with no DNA this cannot be confirmed. The CDR3 runs 16 residues. Germline CDR1 reads LGHNA; CDR2 reads YSLEER. The CDR3 is CASSQEGTSGYNEQFF.

The chain employs TRBV7-2 and TRBJ2-7; the D call from TCRdb, TRBD2, cannot be confirmed without DNA. The CDR3 extends over 15 amino acids. Germline V gives CDR1 SGHTA, CDR2 FQGNSA. CDR3 residues: CASSQPGTSGGKQYF.

The chain combines TRBV24-1 with TRBJ2-1; the TCRdb D gene call, TRBD2, has no DNA to confirm it. CDR3 length: 16 residues. In germline, CDR1 is KGHDR, CDR2 SFDVKD. CDR3 sequence: CATSGATSGSYNEQFF.

The chain is built from TRBV24-1 and TRBJ2-1; TCRdb proposes TRBD1, but this gene call is untestable without DNA. Per the germline V gene, CDR1 is KGHDR and CDR2 is SFDVKD. There are 15 residues in the CDR3. The CDR3 loop reads CATSDPGVGGGEQFF.

The chain carries TRBV18 and TRBJ2-1; TCRdb indicates TRBD1, and absent DNA this call remains unverified. The CDR3 extends over 19 amino acids. Per germline, CDR1 KGHSH and CDR2 LQKENI. The CDR3 reads CASSPPAFADRGWYNEQFF.